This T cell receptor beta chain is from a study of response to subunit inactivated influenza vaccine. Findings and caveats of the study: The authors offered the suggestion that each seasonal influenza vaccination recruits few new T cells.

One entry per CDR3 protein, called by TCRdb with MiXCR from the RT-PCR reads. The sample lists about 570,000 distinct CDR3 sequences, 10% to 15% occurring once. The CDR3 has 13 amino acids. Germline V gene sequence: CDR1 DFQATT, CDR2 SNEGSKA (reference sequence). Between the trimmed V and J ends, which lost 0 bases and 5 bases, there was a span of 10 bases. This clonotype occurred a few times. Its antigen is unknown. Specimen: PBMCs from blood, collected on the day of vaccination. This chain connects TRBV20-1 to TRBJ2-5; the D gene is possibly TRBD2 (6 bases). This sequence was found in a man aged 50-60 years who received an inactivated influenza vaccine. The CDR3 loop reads CSARDSSVETQYF. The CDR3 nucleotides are TGCAGTGCTAGAGATTCTAGCGTGGAGACCCAGTACTTC.